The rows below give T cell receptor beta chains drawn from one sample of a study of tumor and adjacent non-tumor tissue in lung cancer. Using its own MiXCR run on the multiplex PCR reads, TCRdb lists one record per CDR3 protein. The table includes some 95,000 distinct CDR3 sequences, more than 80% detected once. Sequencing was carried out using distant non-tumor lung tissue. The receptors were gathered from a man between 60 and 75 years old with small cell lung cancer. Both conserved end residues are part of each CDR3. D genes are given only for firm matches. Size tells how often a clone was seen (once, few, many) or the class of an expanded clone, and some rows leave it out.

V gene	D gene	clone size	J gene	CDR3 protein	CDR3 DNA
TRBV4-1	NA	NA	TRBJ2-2	CASSSTGAYTREVFF	TGCGCCAGCAGCAGCACGGGGGCCTATACCCGGGAGGTGTTTTTT
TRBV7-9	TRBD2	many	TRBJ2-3	CASSLVLAGEVTQYF	TGTGCCAGCAGCTTAGTCCTAGCGGGAGAAGTTACGCAGTATTTT
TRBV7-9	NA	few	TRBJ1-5	CTSSLADNQPQHF	TGTACCAGCAGCTTAGCAGACAATCAGCCCCAGCATTTT
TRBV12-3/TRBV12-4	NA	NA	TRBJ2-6	CASVRTRANVLTF	TGTGCCAGCGTAAGAACTAGGGCCAACGTCCTGACTTTC
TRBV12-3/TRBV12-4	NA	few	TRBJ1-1	CASSYRGEAFF	TGTGCCAGCAGTTATCGCGGTGAGGCCTTCTTT
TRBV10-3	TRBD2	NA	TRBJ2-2	CAISELEGLTGPGELFF	TGTGCCATCAGTGAGCTGGAGGGACTAACGGGACCCGGGGAGCTGTTTTTC
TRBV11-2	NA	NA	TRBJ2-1	CASSLDGSYSEQLF	TGTGCCAGCAGCCTGGATGGCTCATACAGTGAGCAGTTGTTC
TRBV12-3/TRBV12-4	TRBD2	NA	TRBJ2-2	CASSPLIGKSGRTSRELFF	TGTGCCAGCAGTCCCTTGATCGGGAAAAGCGGGAGGACCTCCAGGGAGCTGTTTTTT
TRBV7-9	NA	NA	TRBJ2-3	CASSLQQRPGTDTQYF	TGTGCCAGCAGCTTACAACAGCGGCCCGGCACAGATACGCAGTATTTT
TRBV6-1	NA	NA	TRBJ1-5	CACSEPGAFYVF	TGTGCCTGTAGTGAGCCGGGGGCGTTCTACGTATTT
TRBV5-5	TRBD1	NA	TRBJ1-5	CANSLAGGTQPQHF	TGTGCCAACAGTTTGGCAGGGGGTACCCAGCCCCAGCATTTT
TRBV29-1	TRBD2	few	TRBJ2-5	CSAGRADETQYF	TGCAGTGCCGGGAGGGCAGACGAGACCCAGTACTTC
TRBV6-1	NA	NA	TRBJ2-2	CASGVGLHTGELFF	TGTGCCAGCGGTGTGGGACTCCACACCGGGGAGCTGTTTTTT
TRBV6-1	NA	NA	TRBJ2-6	CASNEDTDSGANVLTF	TGTGCCAGTAATGAGGATACGGATTCTGGGGCCAACGTCCTGACTTTC
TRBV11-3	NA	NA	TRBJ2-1	CASSLNAEYSYSEQFF	TGTGCCAGCAGTTTAAACGCAGAATACTCCTACAGTGAGCAGTTCTTC
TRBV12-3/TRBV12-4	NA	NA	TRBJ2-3	CASSRAGAGTQYF	TGTGCCAGCAGTCGGGCGGGCGCAGGTACGCAGTACTTT
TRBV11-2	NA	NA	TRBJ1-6	CASSLLHCQNSPLHF	TGTGCAAGCAGCTTACTGCACTGTCAGAACTCACCCCTCCACTTT
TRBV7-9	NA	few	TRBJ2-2	CASNSTANTGELFF	TGTGCCAGCAACTCGACAGCGAACACCGGGGAGCTGTTTTTT
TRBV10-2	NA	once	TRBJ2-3	CVRSDVNMQYF	TGCGTCCGCAGTGACGTAAATATGCAGTATTTT
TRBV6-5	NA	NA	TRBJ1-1	CARSLLGQRGEAFF	TGTGCCAGGAGCTTACTCGGCCAGAGGGGTGAAGCTTTCTTT
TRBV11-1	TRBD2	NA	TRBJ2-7	CASWTSGSYEQYF	TGTGCCAGCTGGACTAGCGGGTCCTACGAGCAGTACTTC